This T cell receptor (beta chain) originates from a study of blood T cell repertoires in COVID-19. Overall study context: The origin of the acute and convalescent COVID-19 samples was the United States, Italy and Spain. Nucleic acid was either cDNA or gDNA, and it came from T cells, B-cell-depleted T cells, or PBMCs.

Germline CDR1 reads SGHNT; CDR2 reads YENEEA. Trimming removed 0 bases at V and 6 bases at J, with 4 bases between. This CDR3 spans 12 amino acids. As processed by the authors: The authors estimated nucleated cell counts from reference gene primer amplification. Measured with immunoSEQ multiplex PCR; TCRdb has only the in-frame clones, and not every one. V, J and clone size are those of that table, while D and trimming were read from the DNA. This table holds around 150,000 clones, over 85% found once. Sample: peripheral blood. The chain carries TRBV11-3 and TRBJ2-3; unclear D gene. The receptor was derived from a woman aged 55-70 years with COVID-19, enrolled during active disease. In DNA form, the CDR3 reads TGTGCCAGCAGCTTAGAGCGGGATACGCAGTATTTT. This sequence encodes CASSLERDTQYF.